This TCR beta chain is from a study of blood T cells in healthy people across ages. In the study overall: For every two T cells, template switching captured about one barcoded beta molecule.

Then a second PCR, running roughly 7 to 12 cycles, was carried out with a sample-barcoded 5' primer and a J-beta primer mix. Using its own MiXCR run on the 5' RACE reads, TCRdb lists one record per CDR3 protein. Here the sample spans 650,000 to 800,000 distinct CDR3 sequences, roughly 44% being singletons. V lost 5 bases and J 2 bases, leaving 16 bases between the germline ends. CDR1 SGHTA and CDR2 FQGTGA come from the germline V gene. The length of the CDR3 is 15 residues. The rearrangement joins TRBV7-3 to TRBJ2-7, with D perhaps TRBD2 (5 bases). The TCR was taken from a man in his fifties or sixties in good health. The sample taken for sequencing was blood. The CDR3 spells CASSPTHSGAYEQYF. CDR3 coding DNA: TGTGCCAGCAGCCCGACACACAGCGGAGCCTACGAGCAGTACTTC.